This TCR beta chain is drawn from a study of blood T cells in healthy people across ages. Trimming removed 1 base from V and 3 bases from J; junction bases left unmatched: 6. The CDR3 has 16 amino acids. Germline loops: CDR1 MGHRA, CDR2 YSYEKL. A second PCR, run for roughly 7 to 12 cycles, used a sample-barcoded 5' primer plus a J-beta primer mix. TCRdb re-derived calls from the 5' RACE reads in MiXCR, one entry per CDR3 protein. Here the sample spans about 800,000 distinct CDR3 sequences, roughly 25% being singletons. This clonotype was seen only a few times. This same sample was also taken into another study, of T cells of mothers and their children.

This clonotype was obtained from a boy younger than 18 in good health. The chain uses TRBV4-1 and TRBJ2-1, with 7 nucleotides matching TRBD1. The material sequenced was blood. The CDR3 DNA sequence: TGCGCCAGCAGCCAAGCGGGGACAGCCTACTACAATGAGCAGTTCTTC. Translated, it gives CASSQAGTAYYNEQFF.